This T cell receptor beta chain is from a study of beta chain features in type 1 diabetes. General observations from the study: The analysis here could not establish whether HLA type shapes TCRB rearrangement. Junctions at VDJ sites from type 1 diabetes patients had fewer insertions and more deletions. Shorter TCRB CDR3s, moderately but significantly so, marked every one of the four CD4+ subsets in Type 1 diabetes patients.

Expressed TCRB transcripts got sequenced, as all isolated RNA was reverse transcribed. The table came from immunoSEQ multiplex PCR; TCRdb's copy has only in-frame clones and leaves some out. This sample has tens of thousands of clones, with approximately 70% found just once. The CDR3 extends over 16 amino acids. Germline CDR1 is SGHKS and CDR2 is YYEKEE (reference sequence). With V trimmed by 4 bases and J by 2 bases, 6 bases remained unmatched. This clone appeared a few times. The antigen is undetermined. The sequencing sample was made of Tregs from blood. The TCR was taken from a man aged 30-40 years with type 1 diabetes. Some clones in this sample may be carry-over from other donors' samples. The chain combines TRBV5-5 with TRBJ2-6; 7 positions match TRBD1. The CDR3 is CASSPPGTAGANVLTF. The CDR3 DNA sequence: TGTGCCAGCAGCCCGCCCGGGACAGCTGGGGCCAACGTCCTGACTTTC.